This T cell receptor (beta chain) was recorded in a study of blood T cells in healthy people across ages. Points from the study as a whole: It was held that diversity estimates obtained from one million T cells represented underestimates. Older age went with lower TCR beta diversity per million T cells, in a roughly linear way. Long-lived donors exceeded aged donors in naive CD4+ cells and diversity.

Each donor was a healthy Caucasian individual from Russia, aged 6 to 90. With a J-beta primer mix and a sample-barcoded 5' primer, a second PCR ran about 7 to 12 cycles. TCRdb processed the 5' RACE reads anew with MiXCR; each CDR3 protein has one entry. The table shows some 1.4 million distinct CDR3 sequences, with about 43% occurring only once. In the case of this clonotype: Antigen specificity is unknown.

The V gene lost 4 bases and the J gene lost 3 bases, with 13 bases spanning the gap. The CDR3 runs 15 residues. The chain combines TRBV12-3 or TRBV12-4 with TRBJ1-5; D is perhaps TRBD1 (5 bases). Material: blood. This clonotype originated in a woman aged 18 to 35 in good health. The CDR3: CASSSRDGDNQPQHF. The CDR3 DNA follows: TGTGCCAGCAGTTCCCGGGACGGAGACAATCAGCCCCAGCATTTT.